This T cell receptor beta chain came from a study of hypomethylating agent response in myelodysplastic syndrome (dated by TCRdb to about 2021). The study in broad terms: Patients were treated with the hypomethylating agents azacitidine (most of the 11) or decitabine (3 of 11). Of the myelodysplastic syndrome patients in the cohort, nine or ten were male and 2 were female. Patients had a mean age of approximately 72 +/- 6.3 years, and a diploid cytogenetic profile was the most common. TET2 was the most frequent mutation, present in about 45% of the 11 patients. Roughly 6 patients responded with complete response or hematologic improvement, and a few patients were non-responders. Response was defined as complete response or hematologic improvement, and patients who met neither criterion were classified as non-responders.

Trimming leaves V shorter by 3 bases and J shorter by 8 bases, with the junction holding 2 bases beyond the gene matches. CDR1 and CDR2 are read off the germline V gene as MGHDK and SYGVNS. The CDR3, cysteine through phenylalanine, is 14 amino acids long. CDR3 DNA is the only sequence kept; it has 42 bases, read in frame from the first base. Bulk bone marrow was analyzed without sorting T-cell subsets. Immunosequencing of the TCR beta CDR3 regions was performed on bone marrow from about a dozen myelodysplastic syndrome patients before and after hypomethylating agent therapy. For longitudinal repertoire tracking, a baseline bone marrow plus two to three bone marrows at different post-treatment timepoints were contributed by each patient. Genomic DNA was extracted from whole bone marrow, and quality was checked by TapeStation, NanoDrop OneC and PicoGreen assays. Notes on this clone: The antigen this receptor binds is unknown. No base qualities exist here, and no much larger clone lies one base off it.

Findings and caveats that apply to the study as a whole: Responders more often showed novel clonotypes emerging, while non-responders displayed more contracted clonotypes after treatment. After treatment with a hypomethylating agent, no significant changes in richness, rarefaction diversity or clonality were seen, whether all patients were considered together or each response group separately. Age matching of healthy control donors to MDS patients was not performed, and the MDS versus healthy comparison could have been impacted by this lack of age matching. The shared GLIPH2 clusters might recognize novel MDS antigens, but this possibility was not confirmed and requires experimental validation. The cohort was small, with only around eleven patients analyzed.

Libraries came from the immunoSEQ multiplex PCR assay. Survey resolution was applied, with two replicates of approximately 200 ng each being run for a total of about 400 ng of DNA per sample. Using multiplex PCR primers aimed at V and J genes, the hsTCRB kit picked up rearranged TCRB sequences in genomic DNA. The first PCR used the QIAGEN Multiplex PCR Kit for about 32 cycles to amplify the CDR3 region. Sample barcodes and Illumina adapters were attached to each replicate during a second PCR lasting seven to eight cycles. Pooled libraries were quantified using a QuantStudio 6 and the KAPA library quantification kit. Approximately 16 pM of pooled libraries was sequenced on an Illumina MiSeq using 156-cycle single-end reads plus a 15-cycle index read. Processing in the source paper ran as follows. VDJdb annotation flagged approximately 1.5% of under 200,000 unique clonotypes as previously reported viral-epitope-specific. Raw reads were processed by the immunoSEQ Data Assistant and immunoSEQ Analyzer into normalized, annotated TCRB repertoires. BioAnalyzer and version 0.6.5 of the immunarch R package were the tools used for clonotype analysis. Every repertoire was downsampled to the clone count of the smallest repertoire before richness was estimated. Clonotypes were classified as expanded, contracted or novel by Fisher's exact tests, with novel defined as zero frequency before treatment. GLIPH2 clustered significantly changed CDR3 beta sequences using simulation_depth=1000 and kmer_min_depth=3, excluding CDR3s shorter than five residues. As stored in TCRdb, this immuneACCESS dataset retains in-frame rearrangements with V and J assigned. A fraction of the clones does not appear; measured against another copy, unresolved V genes explain less than half of the discrepancy, and the remainder lacks a known reason. V and J calls and clone size are those listed in that table; D and trimming were worked out from the DNA. This sample is represented by a few thousand clones; approximately 80% of them were singletons. The ten largest clonotypes hold roughly 30% of the sample.

This TCR came from a human donor with myelodysplastic syndrome. This receptor chain uses TRBV25-1 and TRBJ1-6; TRBD1 agrees with 9 junctional bases. The material was bone marrow, obtained before or after starting hypomethylating agent treatment for myelodysplastic syndrome (not recorded which). The CDR3 protein is CASSDRQGDSPLHF. The DNA sequence follows: TGTGCCAGCAGTGACCGACAGGGGGATTCACCCCTCCACTTT.